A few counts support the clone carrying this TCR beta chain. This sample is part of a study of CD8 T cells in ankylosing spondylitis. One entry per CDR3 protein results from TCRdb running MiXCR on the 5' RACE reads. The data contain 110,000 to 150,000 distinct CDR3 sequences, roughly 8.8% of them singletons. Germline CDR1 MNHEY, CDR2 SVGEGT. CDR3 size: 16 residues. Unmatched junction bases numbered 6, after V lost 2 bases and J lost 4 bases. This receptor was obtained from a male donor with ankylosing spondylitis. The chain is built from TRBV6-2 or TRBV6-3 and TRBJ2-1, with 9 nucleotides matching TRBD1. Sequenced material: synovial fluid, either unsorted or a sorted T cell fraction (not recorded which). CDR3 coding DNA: TGTGCCAGCAGTTACCATCCGGGACAGGGTTACAATGAGCAGTTCTTC. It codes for CASSYHPGQGYNEQFF.